Detailed here is one T cell receptor (beta chain). The sample originates from a study of cytotoxic CD8 clonotypes in ibrutinib-treated CLL. In the study overall: Responses: roughly 25 partial, 2 complete; after median approximately 68 months, about 15 stayed remitted, some twelve progressed.

The CDR3 contains 18 residues. Between the trimmed V and J ends, which lost 0 bases and 0 bases, there was a span of 15 bases. Germline loops: CDR1 MGHRA, CDR2 YSYEKL. Assay: immunoSEQ multiplex PCR; the TCRdb copy retains only in-frame clones and omits some. The sample holds roughly 20,000 clones; over 65% are singletons and the top ten take under 30%. This material consisted of PBMCs, taken before ibrutinib treatment. The sequence was obtained from a human donor with chronic lymphocytic leukemia. The chain links TRBV4-1 to TRBJ1-5; D gene uncertain. The CDR3 coding sequence is TGCGCCAGCAGCCAAGATGGCCCGACGGATAATAGCAATCAGCCCCAGCATTTT. This codes for CASSQDGPTDNSNQPQHF.